This entry lists 22 T cell receptor beta chains sequenced from one sample in a study of blood T cell repertoires in COVID-19. Repertoires were generated with immunoSEQ multiplex PCR, while TCRdb's copy carries only in-frame clones and drops some. The sample yields fewer than 200,000 clones, approximately 90% seen once. Sequenced material: peripheral blood. Receptors were obtained from a man in his late teens or twenties who had recovered from COVID-19.

The chain carries TRBV5-1 and TRBJ2-1; the match to TRBD2 covers 12 bases. V shed 0 bases, J shed 7 bases, and the junction held 8 bases outside the gene matches. The germline V gene encodes CDR1 SGHRS and CDR2 YFSETQ. The CDR3 is 17 residues long. CDR3 region: CASSLEALAGGGNEQFF. The CDR3 DNA is TGCGCCAGCAGCTTGGAGGCTCTAGCGGGAGGGGGGAATGAGCAGTTCTTC. Complete variable domain (other parts from reference TRBV5-1 and TRBJ2-1): KAGVTQTPRYLIKTRGQQVTLSCSPISGHRSVSWYQQTPGQGLQFLFEYFSETQRNKGNFPGRFSGRQFSNSRSEMNVSTLELGDSALYLCASSLEALAGGGNEQFFGPGTRLTVL.

This clone occurred once. The rearrangement links TRBV7-2 to TRBJ2-1, with TRBD2 matching 7 bases. CDR1 is SGHTA and CDR2 is FQGNSA in the germline V gene. This CDR3 has 17 residues. The junction had 12 bases not matched to a gene; V was cut back by 5 bases and J by 2 bases. Here the CDR3 DNA reads TGTGCCAGCAGCCCTGCCGGGCGGGGGAAAACCTACAATGAGCAGTTCTTC. Its protein is CASSPAGRGKTYNEQFF.

J is TRBJ2-1 and V is TRBV7-8, with TRBD2 identical over 14 bases. Germline V lookup: CDR1 SGHVS, CDR2 FQNEAQ. There are 15 residues in the CDR3. V dropped 4 bases and J dropped 9; count of bases not matched to a gene: 5. CDR3 nucleotides: TGTGCCAGCAGCTCACCGGGACTAGCGGGAGTTGAGCAGTTCTTC. Translating gives CASSSPGLAGVEQFF.

The V gene is TRBV7-9, the J gene TRBJ1-5, with D hard to call. V shed 8 bases and J shed 4 bases, with 6 bases lying between them. Germline values: CDR1 SEHNR, CDR2 FQNEAQ (reference sequence). This CDR3 contains 11 residues. The CDR3 DNA reads as TGTGCCAGCGGCCCTAATCAGCCCCAGCATTTT. Protein sequence: CASGPNQPQHF. The entire variable domain, with the rest obtained from reference TRBV7-9 and TRBJ1-5, is as follows: DTGVSQNPRHKITKRGQNVTFRCDPISEHNRLYWYRQTLGQGPEFLTYFQNEAQLEKSRLLSDRFSAERPKGSFSTLEIQRTEQGDSAMYLCASGPNQPQHFGDGTRLSIL.

Concerning this clone itself: The same CDR3 is also encoded by other DNA sequences in this sample. The V gene is TRBV5-8, the J gene TRBJ1-5; 7 bases align to TRBD1. The CDR3 covers 15 residues. Trimming at V came to 1 base and at J to 0 bases, leaving 1 base not matched to a gene. Germline-derived CDR1 and CDR2 are SGHTS and YDEGEE. The CDR3 reads CASSLWDSSNQPQHF. For the CDR3, the DNA is TGTGCCAGCAGCTTGTGGGACAGTAGCAATCAGCCCCAGCATTTT.

The chain is built from TRBV5-4 and TRBJ1-1; no definite D call. Trimming took 3 bases from V and 5 from J, leaving 8 bases between them. CDR1 and CDR2 from the germline V gene are SGHNT and YYREEE (reference sequence). The CDR3 spans 12 residues. The chain's CDR3 is CASSSPGTEAFF. For the CDR3, the DNA is TGTGCCAGCAGCTCCCCGGGGACTGAAGCTTTCTTT.

The sample holds one count of this clone. The chain carries TRBV7-2 and TRBJ2-1; the D gene is possibly TRBD2 (5 bases). The length of the CDR3 is 17 residues. V dropped 1 base and J dropped 0 bases, with 13 bases sitting between them. In germline, CDR1 is SGHTA, CDR2 FQGNSA. The CDR3 nucleotides are TGTGCCAGCAGCTTAGGGGCGGGCTTTAGCTCCTACAATGAGCAGTTCTTC. This translates into CASSLGAGFSSYNEQFF.

The gene calls are TRBV28 and TRBJ1-1; D possibly corresponds to TRBD1 (6 bases). This CDR3 is 15 amino acids long. The V end was cut by 5 bases, the J end by 4 bases, with 17 bases between. Looked up from germline, CDR1 is MDHEN and CDR2 is SYDVKM. CDR3 protein: CASSLVGGLSTEAFF. For the CDR3, the DNA is TGTGCCAGCAGTCTCGTTGGGGGCCTGAGCACTGAAGCTTTCTTT.

As DNA, the CDR3 is TGTGCCAGCAGCGGGACAGGGAATCAGCCCCAGCATTTT. It translates to CASSGTGNQPQHF. This chain joins TRBV6-5 and TRBJ1-5; 9 positions agree with TRBD1. There are 13 residues in the CDR3. The J segment lost 4 bases and the V segment lost 6 bases, leaving 1 base of the junction unmatched. CDR1 and CDR2 from the germline V gene are MNHEY and SVGAGI.

The rearrangement uses TRBV3-1 (or the pseudogene TRBV3-2) and TRBJ2-7; 7 positions match TRBD1. Germline V gives CDR1 LGHDT, CDR2 YNNKEL (reference sequence). V was clipped by 0 bases and J by 6 bases; unmatched bases: 17. This CDR3 has 18 residues. In nucleotides, the CDR3 is TGTGCCAGCAGCCAAGATGGAAACATTCTGGGACAGCTAAGCGAGCAGTACTTC. Its translation: CASSQDGNILGQLSEQYF.

The chain combines TRBV3-1 (or the pseudogene TRBV3-2) with TRBJ1-2; D call uncertain. V shed 0 bases and J shed 4 bases, with 6 bases lying between them. Germline CDR1 and CDR2: LGHDT and YNNKEL (reference sequence). The CDR3 length is 13 residues. In nucleotides, the CDR3 is TGTGCCAGCAGCCAAGAGAGGGTCTATGGCTACACCTTC. Amino acids: CASSQERVYGYTF.

J is TRBJ1-6 and V is TRBV30, with TRBD1 matching over 9 bases. Germline values: CDR1 GTSNPN, CDR2 SVGIG (reference sequence). This CDR3 region has 17 residues. Trimming at V came to 1 base and at J to 5 bases, leaving 9 bases not matched to a gene. The CDR3 DNA reads TGTGCCTGGAGTGAGGGGAACAGGGGGCGCGATAATTCACCCCTCCACTTT. Protein product: CAWSEGNRGRDNSPLHF.

The chain links TRBV28 to TRBJ2-7; 9 bases line up with TRBD1. Losses at the gene ends were 4 bases for V and 5 bases for J; bases not matched to a gene: 6. Germline V gene data show CDR1 as MDHEN and CDR2 as SYDVKM. The CDR3 contains 14 residues. As DNA, the CDR3 is TGTGCCAGCAGTTCTGGGACAGGGCGCAACGAGCAGTACTTC. As protein: CASSSGTGRNEQYF.

This clone was observed a few times. The CDR3 here is CASSIRDRGQYSPLHF. The CDR3 region has the DNA TGTGCCAGCAGCATACGGGACAGGGGGCAATATTCACCCCTCCACTTT. The J gene is TRBJ1-6, the V gene TRBV5-6; 12 nucleotides align to TRBD1. The ends lost 4 bases at V and 8 bases at J; junction bases unmatched: 7. The CDR3 runs to 16 residues. Per germline, CDR1 SGHDT and CDR2 YYEEEE.

J is TRBJ2-7 and V is TRBV27; D is perhaps TRBD2 (6 bases). V lost 5 bases to trimming and J lost 3 bases, with 17 bases between them. This CDR3 spans 15 amino acids. In germline, CDR1 is MNHEY, CDR2 SMNVEV (reference sequence). The CDR3 loop is CASSPSGGSIYEQYF. In DNA, the CDR3 is TGTGCCAGCAGTCCCTCCGGGGGATCTATCTACGAGCAGTACTTC.

The chain combines TRBV27 with TRBJ1-3, with 7 bases lining up with TRBD1. J gave up 1 base and V 2 bases, and 11 bases lay outside the gene matches. Germline CDR1 is MNHEY and CDR2 is SMNVEV (reference sequence). This CDR3 has 18 residues. CDR3 DNA: TGTGCCAGCAGTTTACAGGGGGACGGGCGCTTTTCTGGAAACACCATATATTTT. Translated, it gives CASSLQGDGRFSGNTIYF.

The chain has TRBV28 and TRBJ1-3, with D hard to call. V gave up 2 bases and J gave up 1 base, with 6 bases separating them. Germline V gives CDR1 MDHEN, CDR2 SYDVKM. This CDR3 spans 14 amino acids. CDR3 nucleotides: TGTGCCAGCAGTTTAATCCCGTCTGGAAACACCATATATTTT. Residues: CASSLIPSGNTIYF.

This chain connects TRBV25-1 to TRBJ2-7; TRBD1 agrees at 11 bases. With V trimmed by 2 bases and J by 3 bases, 6 bases remained unmatched. Germline V CDR1 and CDR2: MGHDK, SYGVNS. The CDR3 totals 16 residues. The CDR3, as DNA: TGTGCCAGCAGTGAAATGAGGGGACAGGGGGACTACGAGCAGTACTTC. This gives the protein CASSEMRGQGDYEQYF.

This rearrangement joins TRBV6-6 to TRBJ1-5; TRBD1 agrees at 10 bases. This CDR3 is 16 amino acids long. V lost 6 bases, J lost 1 base, and 6 bases stayed unmatched. Germline loops: CDR1 MNHNY, CDR2 SVGAGI (reference sequence). CDR3 bases: TGTGCCAGCAGCAGACAGGGGGCGGCGAGCAATCAGCCCCAGCATTTT. Translating it yields CASSRQGAASNQPQHF.

The chain uses TRBV11-3 and TRBJ2-2, with D unclear. Germline values: CDR1 SGHNT, CDR2 YENEEA. The V gene lost 11 bases and the J gene lost 0 bases, with 16 bases spanning the gap. The CDR3 has 15 amino acids. DNA for the CDR3: TGTGCCGCCCGAGCAGCGCGCTCGAACACCGGGGAGCTGTTTTTT. This codes for CAARAARSNTGELFF.

V gene TRBV9 combines with J gene TRBJ2-1, with 8 bases matching TRBD2. There are 16 residues in the CDR3. Germline CDR1 reads SGDLS; CDR2 reads YYNGEE. V lost 0 bases and J lost 2; bases outside the gene matches: 4. CDR3 coding DNA: TGTGCCAGCAGCGTAGCGGGGGGACTAGCCTACAATGAGCAGTTCTTC. Amino acid sequence: CASSVAGGLAYNEQFF.

The chain employs TRBV29-1 and TRBJ1-2; D perhaps matches TRBD1 (6 bases). This CDR3 has 13 amino acids. V lost 5 bases, J lost 1 base, and 11 bases lay in between. Germline V gene data show CDR1 as SQVTM and CDR2 as ANQGSEA. CDR3 sequence reads: CSVQLDSNYGYTF. Written as DNA, the CDR3 is TGCAGCGTTCAACTGGACAGTAACTATGGCTACACCTTC.